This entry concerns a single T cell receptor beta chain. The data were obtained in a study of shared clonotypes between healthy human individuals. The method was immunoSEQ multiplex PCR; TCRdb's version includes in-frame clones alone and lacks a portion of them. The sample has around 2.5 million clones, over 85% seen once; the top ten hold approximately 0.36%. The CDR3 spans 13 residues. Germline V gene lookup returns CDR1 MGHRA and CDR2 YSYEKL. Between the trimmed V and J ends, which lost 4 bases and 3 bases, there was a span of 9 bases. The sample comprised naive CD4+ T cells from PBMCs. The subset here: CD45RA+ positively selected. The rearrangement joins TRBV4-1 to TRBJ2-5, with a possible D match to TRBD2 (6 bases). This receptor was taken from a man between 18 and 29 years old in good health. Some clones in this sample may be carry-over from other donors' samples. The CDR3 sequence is CASSLPSEETQYF. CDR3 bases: TGCGCCAGCAGCCTCCCTAGCGAAGAGACCCAGTACTTC.